This T cell receptor beta chain was obtained from a study of post-analysis software for immune sequencing data. Across the study: Included courses were relapsing-remitting and secondary progressive multiple sclerosis; progressive-relapsing multiple sclerosis was also included. General study results and limits: There were five or six TRBV segments more frequent in patients than controls, and TRBV5-6, TRBV5-1 and TRBV20-1 were among them. Those samples that were prepared in the same batch co-clustered strongly by F measure.

Trimming took 7 bases from V and 2 from J, leaving 10 bases between them. The CDR3 runs to 13 residues. A remark on this clonotype: Its antigen is undetermined.

cDNA libraries of TCR beta carried unique molecular identifiers. The yield from about 1 to 10 million T cells was 500,000 or so cDNA molecules in total. TCRdb reanalysed the PCR reads using MiXCR and keeps one entry per CDR3 protein. The sample consists of hundreds of thousands of distinct CDR3 sequences, 30% to 45% of them appearing once. The chain uses TRBV12-3 or TRBV12-4 and TRBJ2-3; D is unclear. The sequencing input was blood. The TCR was taken from a girl under 18 with multiple sclerosis. CDR3 DNA sequence: TGTGCCAGCACAACGTTGCTCACAGATACGCAGTATTTT. As protein: CASTTLLTDTQYF.